This T cell receptor beta chain is drawn from a study of regulatory T cells in long-lasting Graves disease. Time point specified: persistent/refractory GD, antithyroid drugs over 5 years with positive TRAb. After RNA was extracted from PBMCs, the TCR library was made from it. Relying on iRepertoire HTBI primers and Arm-PCR of CDR3 regions, the team built TCR beta libraries. One entry per CDR3 protein, called by TCRdb with MiXCR from the multiplex PCR reads. Of a few hundred thousand distinct CDR3 sequences listed, roughly a quarter are singletons. This clonotype has a count of ten or more. The CDR3 is 15 amino acids. With 7 bases removed from V and 7 bases from J, the gap between germline ends came to 22 bases.

The chain links TRBV12-3 or TRBV12-4 to TRBJ2-5; no reliable D call. The receptor comes from a female donor with Graves disease. Here the sequenced sample was peripheral blood mononuclear cells (PBMCs), taken when the disease was refractory, from a patient treated with antithyroid drugs. As DNA, the CDR3 is TGTGCCAGCACCAAGGCGATTCGGCAAGGCGGGACCCAGTACTTC. Its translation: CASTKAIRQGGTQYF.